This passage covers 8 T cell receptor beta chains from one sample sequenced in a study of T cell responses to AZD1222 COVID-19 vaccine. TCRdb keeps only in-frame clones here, not all; method: immunoSEQ multiplex PCR. In the table there are about 120,000 clones, roughly 90% of which are singletons. Sequences were derived from peripheral blood, sampled on day 0 of AZD1222 vaccination. The receptors stem from an adult in good health.

This clone has only a few counts. The V call is TRBV9, the J call TRBJ1-1, with D tentatively TRBD1 (6 bases). The CDR3 is made up of 14 amino acids. V gave up 4 bases and J gave up 0 bases, with 10 bases separating them. Germline CDR1 and CDR2: SGDLS and YYNGEE. CDR3 DNA sequence: TGTGCCAGCAGCCGACAGGTGATGAACACTGAAGCTTTCTTT. Its translation is CASSRQVMNTEAFF.

CDR3 DNA sequence: TGTGCCAGCAGCTTGTCTGCCGGGACAGGTATAGAGACCCAGTACTTC. This encodes CASSLSAGTGIETQYF. The rearrangement links TRBV11-3 to TRBJ2-5, with 8 bases fitting TRBD1. The CDR3 extends over 16 amino acids. Germline CDR1 reads SGHNT; CDR2 reads YENEEA. After removal of 3 bases from V and 4 bases from J, the junction contained 10 bases not matched to a gene.

The chain joins TRBV3-1 (or the pseudogene TRBV3-2) to TRBJ2-7, with D perhaps matching TRBD1 (6 bases). V was shortened by 2 bases and J by 6 bases, with 11 bases between the two germline ends. Germline values: CDR1 LGHDT, CDR2 YNNKEL (reference sequence). The CDR3 sequence is 13 residues long. The CDR3 coding sequence is TGTGCCAGCAGCCAATACAGGGTCAGCGAGCAGTACTTC. Amino acids: CASSQYRVSEQYF.

This chain links TRBV24-1 with TRBJ2-1; 12 bases agree with TRBD2. V lost 2 bases, J lost 9 bases, and 10 bases stayed unmatched. The CDR3 extends over 17 amino acids. CDR1 is KGHDR, CDR2 SFDVKD, per germline. CDR3 residues: CATSDYRLAGAWSEQFF. The CDR3 coding sequence is TGTGCCACCAGTGATTACCGACTAGCGGGGGCCTGGAGTGAGCAGTTCTTC.

The chain has TRBV5-4 and TRBJ2-1; 11 bases match TRBD2. J gave up 7 bases and V 0 bases, and 15 bases lay outside the gene matches. The CDR3 totals 19 residues. Germline CDR1 SGHNT, CDR2 YYREEE (reference sequence). CDR3 loop: CASSLGGISGRARSNEQFF. As DNA, the CDR3 is TGTGCCAGCAGCTTGGGGGGGATTAGCGGGAGGGCCAGGAGTAATGAGCAGTTCTTC.

The V gene is TRBV20-1, the J gene TRBJ1-6; D is unresolved. The V end was cut by 3 bases, the J end by 5 bases, with 8 bases between. The germline CDR1 and CDR2 sequences are DFQATT and SNEGSKA (reference sequence). The CDR3 loop spans 13 amino acids. CDR3: CSASLEHNSPLHF. The CDR3 bases are TGCAGTGCTAGTTTGGAGCATAATTCACCCCTCCACTTT.

The CDR3 DNA reads as TGTGCCATCAGTGAGTCCCGGGGAGGAGACACTGAAGCTTTCTTT. Amino acid sequence: CAISESRGGDTEAFF. The chain recombines TRBV10-3 with TRBJ1-1, with no clear D. Germline V CDR1 and CDR2: ENHRY, SYGVKD. This CDR3 is built from 15 residues. V lost 0 bases and J lost 3, with 11 bases in between.

The chain combines TRBV6-6 with TRBJ1-2; D unclear. The V end lost 0 bases, the J end lost 1 base, and 6 bases lay between the germline ends. The CDR3 totals 14 residues. Germline CDR1 is MNHNY and CDR2 is SVGAGI (reference sequence). CDR3: CASSYSAVNYGYTF. For the CDR3, the DNA is TGTGCCAGCAGTTACTCGGCCGTTAACTATGGCTACACCTTC.